This TCR beta chain was recovered during a study of blood T cell repertoires in COVID-19. Study-wide context: T cells, B-cell-depleted T cells, or PBMCs provided the cDNA or gDNA that served as material.

V lost 0 bases, J lost 1 base, and 5 bases stayed unmatched. In germline, CDR1 is SGDLS, CDR2 YYNGEE. The CDR3 totals 17 residues. This clone appeared once. Using immunoSEQ multiplex PCR, the repertoire was profiled, and TCRdb retains in-frame clones only, with some absent. The sample has 150,000 to 170,000 clones, around 84% seen once. Recruited during active infection, patients (from Seattle) were subsequently followed longitudinally. The sample taken for sequencing was peripheral blood. The clonotype comes from a woman aged 60-75 years with COVID-19, enrolled during active disease. The chain links TRBV9 to TRBJ1-3, with 9 nucleotides matching TRBD1. The CDR3 is CASSVEDRGGSGNTIYF. The CDR3 DNA reads as TGTGCCAGCAGCGTAGAGGACAGGGGTGGTTCTGGAAACACCATATATTTT.